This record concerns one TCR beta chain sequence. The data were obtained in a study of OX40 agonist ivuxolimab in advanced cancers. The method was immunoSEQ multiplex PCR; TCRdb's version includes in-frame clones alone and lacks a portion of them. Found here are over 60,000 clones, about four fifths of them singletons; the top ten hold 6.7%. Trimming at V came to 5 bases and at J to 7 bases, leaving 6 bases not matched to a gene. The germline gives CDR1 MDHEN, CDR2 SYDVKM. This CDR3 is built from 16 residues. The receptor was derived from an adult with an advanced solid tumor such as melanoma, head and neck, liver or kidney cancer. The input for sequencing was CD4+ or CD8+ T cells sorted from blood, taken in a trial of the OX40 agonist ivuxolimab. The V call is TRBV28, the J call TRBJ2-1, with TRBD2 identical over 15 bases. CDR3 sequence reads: CASSRLGTSGGNEQFF. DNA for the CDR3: TGTGCCAGCAGTCGTCTCGGGACTAGCGGGGGGAATGAGCAGTTCTTC.